This is a list of T cell receptor beta chains from one sample in a study of T cell responses to AZD1222 COVID-19 vaccine. Sequenced by immunoSEQ multiplex PCR; TCRdb stores in-frame clones only, minus some. The sample carries about 150,000 clones, 90% to 95% recorded once. The material sequenced was peripheral blood, taken 28 days after the second AZD1222 dose. The source of these receptors is an adult who received the AZD1222 COVID-19 vaccine. Both conserved end residues are part of each CDR3. D genes are given only for firm matches. Not every row has a clone size; where given, it reads once, few, many or a size class.

j_call v_call d_call clone_size cdr3_nt cdr3_aa
TRBJ1-5 TRBV7-8 . once TGTGCCAGCAGCTCATTACGAGGAGAGGGCGACCCGCAGCCCCAGCATTTT CASSSLRGEGDPQPQHF
TRBJ1-1 TRBV19 . . TGTGCCAGTAGTATCGGGGTATTGACTGAAGCTTTCTTT CASSIGVLTEAFF
TRBJ2-2 TRBV5-1 . . TGCGCCAGCAGCTTAATGGATTTTGGGAGTACCGGGGAGCTGTTTTTT CASSLMDFGSTGELFF
TRBJ2-3 TRBV5-4 . . TGTGCCAGCAGCTTGGTAACGGCGGGTTTCACAGATACGCAGTATTTT CASSLVTAGFTDTQYF
TRBJ2-1 TRBV7-8 . . TGTGCCAGCAGCTTAATCCCAGGCGGATACAATGAGCAGTTCTTC CASSLIPGGYNEQFF
TRBJ2-2 TRBV10-3 TRBD2 few TGTGCCTCCGCAACGGGAGGGACCGGGGAGCTGTTTTTT CASATGGTGELFF
TRBJ2-5 TRBV7-2 TRBD2 . TGTGCCAGCATGCTAGATAGCGGGAGGGAGACCCAGTACTTC CASMLDSGRETQYF
TRBJ1-2 TRBV18 . few TGTGCCAGCTCACAGGACGGGGGCGGCTACACCTTC CASSQDGGGYTF
TRBJ1-2 TRBV7-2 TRBD1 . TGTGCCAGCAGCTTGCCCAGGGGGTATGGCTACACCTTC CASSLPRGYGYTF
TRBJ2-5 TRBV7-9 . once TGTGCCAGCAGCTTGGGTTGGGAGACCCAGTACTTC CASSLGWETQYF
TRBJ1-6 TRBV10-2 . . TGCGCCAGCAGTGATGGTTCACCCCTCTACTTT CASSDGSPLYF
TRBJ1-5 TRBV7-6 TRBD1 . TGTGCCAGCAGCCCCCTTGTTTCAGGGGGGACAGGGGGCAATCAGCCCCAGCATTTT CASSPLVSGGTGGNQPQHF
TRBJ1-1 TRBV6-5 . . TGTGCCAGCAGTTACTTGGCAGGGAAGAGCACTGAAGCTTTCTTT CASSYLAGKSTEAFF
TRBJ1-2 TRBV3-1/TRBV3-2 . once TGTGCCAGCAGCCCGACCGGGACGTACCCCGCTTTT CASSPTGTYPAF
TRBJ2-3 TRBV5-1 TRBD2 . TGCGCCAGCAGCTACGGGACTAGCGGTTCAGATACGCAGTATTTT CASSYGTSGSDTQYF
TRBJ1-5 TRBV2 TRBD1 . TGTGCCAGCAGTTTTGCCCAGGGGGGTGGTCAGCCCCAGCATTTT CASSFAQGGGQPQHF
TRBJ1-2 TRBV4-3 . . TGCGCCAGCAGCCAAGGGGCAGCGGACTACACCTTC CASSQGAADYTF
TRBJ2-3 TRBV2 . . TGTGCCAGCAACCCAACAGATACGCAGTATTTT CASNPTDTQYF
TRBJ2-7 TRBV19 TRBD2 once TGTGCCAGTGCCCCCCCTGGGACTAGTTCCTACGAGCAGTACTTC CASAPPGTSSYEQYF
TRBJ1-2 TRBV7-9 . . TGTGCCAGCAGCAACACCCGACAAAACTATGGCTACACCTTC CASSNTRQNYGYTF
TRBJ1-3 TRBV27 . once TGTGCCAGCAGTTTCTCAAGGGCTGGAAACACCATATATTTT CASSFSRAGNTIYF
TRBJ2-7 TRBV4-2 . . TGTGCCAGCAGCCAAGATCATCTGCGGGAACACGAGCAGTACTTC CASSQDHLREHEQYF
TRBJ1-5 TRBV28 . . TGTGCCAGCAGTTTCGCGGATCAGCCCCAGCATTTT CASSFADQPQHF
TRBJ2-2 TRBV7-7 TRBD2 . TGTGCTAGCAGCCACCGACTAGCGGGCGGTACCGGGGAGCTGTTTTTT CASSHRLAGGTGELFF
TRBJ2-1 TRBV7-9 TRBD1 . TGTGCCAGCAGCATACCCCGGGACAGGGAATACAATGAGCAGTTCTTC CASSIPRDREYNEQFF
TRBJ1-2 TRBV27 TRBD1 . TGTGCCAGCAGTCCCTTAACCGGGACAGGGTTAGGGGGCTACACCTTC CASSPLTGTGLGGYTF
TRBJ2-5 TRBV12-3/TRBV12-4 . . TGTGCCAGCCTCGAGGGGGAGACCCAGTACTTC CASLEGETQYF
TRBJ2-7 TRBV11-2 TRBD1 . TGTGCCAGCAGCCCGGGACAGTCCTACGAGCAGTACTTC CASSPGQSYEQYF
TRBJ1-1 TRBV10-3 . . TGTGCCATCAGTGTGGGGGACACGGTGAACACTGAAGCTTTCTTT CAISVGDTVNTEAFF
TRBJ2-1 TRBV2 TRBD2 . TGTGCCAGCAGTCCTCGGACTAGGTTCTATGAGCAGTTCTTC CASSPRTRFYEQFF